The T cell receptor (beta chain) under discussion was sequenced for a study of siplizumab effects on memory and regulatory T cells. Method: immunoSEQ multiplex PCR; TCRdb's copy keeps in-frame clones and lacks some. Altogether some 100,000 clones are present, around 92% being singletons, with the ten largest covering 0.55% to 0.85%. This CDR3 has 18 residues. Sequenced material: Tregs sorted from blood. This receptor was obtained from a human donor in good health. V gene TRBV1 combines with J gene TRBJ2-7. TRBV1 is termed a pseudogene. The CDR3 region has the DNA TGCACCAGCAGCCAAGATCTTCTAACAGGGACTGTCTCCTACGAGCAGTACTTC. Translated, it gives CTSSQDLLTGTVSYEQYF.